Listed below are T cell receptor beta chains from one sample, sequenced in a study of vaccination and CD4 T cells after COVID-19. Antigens of these TCRs are unknown. Via MiXCR, TCRdb re-called the PCR reads, giving one row per CDR3 protein. The table lists 20,000 or so distinct CDR3 sequences, about 33% of them singletons. Sequenced material: cultured CD4+ T cells from blood. All receptors come from a human donor with COVID-19. Each CDR3 is given with its conserved first and last residue.

v_call cdr3_aa
TRBV7-8 CASSPGDTAYEQYF
TRBV5-6 CASSLQRSGHGNQPQHF
TRBV19 CASSRRRNALSTDTQYF
TRBV6-1 CASTPLGTEAFF
TRBV25-1 CASKGQSSYNEQFF
TRBV2 CASSPGQQPQHF
TRBV20-1 CSARDSLTEAFF
TRBV7-3 CASSARVTGNTIYF
TRBV2 CASRTGYGQGIHEQYF
TRBV5-4 CASSLDRGAGANVLTF
TRBV20-1 CSARAGDKHGYTF
TRBV27 CASSLYSRGGQPQHF
TRBV14 CASSQVAGELFF
TRBV20-1 CSARDRSYEQYF
TRBV5-1 CASSEAGGFVEQFF
TRBV4-2 CASSQGPGQGNTEAFF
TRBV7-3 CASSPRQGSSFYF
TRBV11-3 CASSPRVPGQGETNSPLHF
TRBV11-2 CASSYNRVVDSPLHF
TRBV6-1 CASSQTQETQYF
TRBV20-1 CSASRTGEGTDTQYF
TRBV12-3/TRBV12-4 CASSPGGTKNTEAFF
TRBV12-5 CASGLPDYSGTGELFF
TRBV7-2 CASSTDRVNEQFF
TRBV5-1 CASSLTGDYGYTF
TRBV6-2/TRBV6-3 CAIHDRGDGYTF
TRBV20-1 CSGIFEGRNEQFF
TRBV10-2 CASRAWGNQPQHF
TRBV30 CAWSAMSPSGMNTGELFF
TRBV30 CASISGGGQKTQYF
TRBV20-1 CSVVGQANTEAFF
TRBV6-1 CASSDGWGPTEAFF
TRBV20-1 CSAHEQGAEQYF
TRBV18 CASSPSTTNTGELFF
TRBV27 CASRPPRQGSEQFF
TRBV6-2/TRBV6-3 CASPGSRSEKLFF
TRBV6-1 CEGQGTNQPQHF
TRBV7-9 CASSLQTGLETQYF
TRBV6-5 CASSYSWTPGDTQYF
TRBV5-6 CASSFGTATPGAFF
TRBV28 CASSSGTGADTQYF
TRBV30 CAWSDLPGYRNTGELFF
TRBV11-2 CASSLGQTNTEAFF
TRBV7-2 CASSLFENYGYTF
TRBV6-1 CASGGSGNTIYF
TRBV5-1 CASSEPRTGGYQETQYF
TRBV7-2 CASSQLAGGPYEQYF
TRBV11-3 CASSLEPAQGGFF